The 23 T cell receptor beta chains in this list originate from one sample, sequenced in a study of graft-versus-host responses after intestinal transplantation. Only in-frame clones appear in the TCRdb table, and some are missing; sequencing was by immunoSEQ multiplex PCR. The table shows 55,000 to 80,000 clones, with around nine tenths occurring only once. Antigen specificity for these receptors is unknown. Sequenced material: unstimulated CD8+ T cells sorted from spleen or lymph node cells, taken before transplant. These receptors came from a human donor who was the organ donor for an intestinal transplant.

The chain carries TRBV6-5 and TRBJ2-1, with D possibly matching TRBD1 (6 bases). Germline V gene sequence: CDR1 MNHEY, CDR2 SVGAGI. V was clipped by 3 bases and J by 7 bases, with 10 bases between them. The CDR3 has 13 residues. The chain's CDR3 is CASSYSRGNEQFF. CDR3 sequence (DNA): TGTGCCAGCAGTTATTCAAGGGGGAATGAGCAGTTCTTC.

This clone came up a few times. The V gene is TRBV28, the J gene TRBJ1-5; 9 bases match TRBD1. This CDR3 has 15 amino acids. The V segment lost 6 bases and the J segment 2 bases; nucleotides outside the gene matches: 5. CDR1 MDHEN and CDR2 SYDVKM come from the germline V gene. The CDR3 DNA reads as TGTGCCAGCAGCTCTCGGACAGGGGGCAATCAGCCCCAGCATTTT. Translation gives CASSSRTGGNQPQHF.

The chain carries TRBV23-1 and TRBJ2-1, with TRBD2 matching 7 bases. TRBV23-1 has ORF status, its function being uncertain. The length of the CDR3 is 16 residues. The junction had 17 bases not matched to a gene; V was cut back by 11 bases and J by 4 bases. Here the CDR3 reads CACHSTLAESYNEQFF. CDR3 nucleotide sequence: TGCGCCTGCCACTCGACCCTAGCGGAATCTTACAATGAGCAGTTCTTC.

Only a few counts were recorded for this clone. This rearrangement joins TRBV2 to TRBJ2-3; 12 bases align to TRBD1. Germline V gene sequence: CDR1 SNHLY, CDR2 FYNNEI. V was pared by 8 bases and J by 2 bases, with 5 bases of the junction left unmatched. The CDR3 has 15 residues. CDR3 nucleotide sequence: TGTGCCAGCGGTGGGACAGGGGGCAACACAGATACGCAGTATTTT. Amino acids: CASGGTGGNTDTQYF.

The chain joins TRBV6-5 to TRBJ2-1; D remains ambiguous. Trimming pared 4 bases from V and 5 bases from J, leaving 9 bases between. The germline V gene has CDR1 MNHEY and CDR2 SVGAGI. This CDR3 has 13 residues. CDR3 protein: CASSWADNNEQFF. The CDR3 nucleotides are TGTGCCAGCAGTTGGGCTGACAACAATGAGCAGTTCTTC.

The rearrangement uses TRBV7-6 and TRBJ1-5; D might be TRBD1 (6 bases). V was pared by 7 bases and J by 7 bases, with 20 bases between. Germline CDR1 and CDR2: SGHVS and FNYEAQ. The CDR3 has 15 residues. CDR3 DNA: TGTGCCAGCACCCCGTCTCCAGGGGTTGGACAGCCCCAGCATTTT. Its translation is CASTPSPGVGQPQHF.

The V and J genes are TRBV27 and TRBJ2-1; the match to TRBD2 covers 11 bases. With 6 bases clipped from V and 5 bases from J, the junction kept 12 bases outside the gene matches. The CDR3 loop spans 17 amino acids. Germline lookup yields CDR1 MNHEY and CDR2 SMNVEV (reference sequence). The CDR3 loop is CASSYRTGTSGNNEQFF. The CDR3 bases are TGTGCCAGCAGCTACAGGACGGGGACTAGCGGAAACAATGAGCAGTTCTTC.

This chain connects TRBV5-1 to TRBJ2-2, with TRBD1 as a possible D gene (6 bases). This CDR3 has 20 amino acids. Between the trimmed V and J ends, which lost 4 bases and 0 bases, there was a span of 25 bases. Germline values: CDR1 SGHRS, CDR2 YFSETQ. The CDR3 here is CASSPRSRPPTGANTGELFF. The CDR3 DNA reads TGCGCCAGCAGCCCGCGCTCCCGACCTCCGACAGGCGCGAACACCGGGGAGCTGTTTTTT.

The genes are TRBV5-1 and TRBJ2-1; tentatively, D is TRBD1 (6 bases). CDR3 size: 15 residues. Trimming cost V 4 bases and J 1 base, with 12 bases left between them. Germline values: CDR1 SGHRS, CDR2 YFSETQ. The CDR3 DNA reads TGCGCCAGCAGCCCTCGCGGACAGTCCTACAATGAGCAGTTCTTC. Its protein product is CASSPRGQSYNEQFF.

The CDR3 here is CANNGLILPYGYTF. The CDR3 nucleotides are TGTGCCAACAACGGACTCATTCTCCCCTATGGCTACACCTTC. This chain uses TRBV19 with TRBJ1-2; D gene uncertain. Germline V gene data show CDR1 as LNHDA and CDR2 as SQIVND (reference sequence). The CDR3 contains 14 residues. V shed 10 bases and J shed 4 bases, with 19 bases lying between them.

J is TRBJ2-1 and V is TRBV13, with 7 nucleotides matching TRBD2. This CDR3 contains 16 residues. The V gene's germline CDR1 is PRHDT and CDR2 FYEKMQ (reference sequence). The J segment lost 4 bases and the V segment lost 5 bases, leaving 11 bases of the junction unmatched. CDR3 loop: CASSPRSGRTYNEQFF. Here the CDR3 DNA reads TGTGCCAGCAGCCCCCGTTCCGGGAGGACTTACAATGAGCAGTTCTTC.

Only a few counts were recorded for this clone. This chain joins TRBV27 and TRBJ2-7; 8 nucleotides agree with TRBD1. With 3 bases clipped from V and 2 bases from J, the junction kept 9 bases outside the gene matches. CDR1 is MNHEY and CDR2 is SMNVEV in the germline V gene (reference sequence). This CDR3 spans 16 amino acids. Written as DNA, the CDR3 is TGTGCCAGCAGTTTGGGGGGCGTGGACAGGGCCTACGAGCAGTACTTC. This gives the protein CASSLGGVDRAYEQYF.

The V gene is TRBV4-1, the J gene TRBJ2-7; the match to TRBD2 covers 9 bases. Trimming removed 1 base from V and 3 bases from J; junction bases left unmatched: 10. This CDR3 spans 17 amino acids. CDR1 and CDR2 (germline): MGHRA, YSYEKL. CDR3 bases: TGCGCCAGCAGCCAAGCAGCAGTAGCGGGAGTAGTCTACGAGCAGTACTTC. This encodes CASSQAAVAGVVYEQYF.

The CDR3 spells CAARQGYNEQFF. The CDR3 DNA is TGTGCCGCACGACAGGGCTACAATGAGCAGTTCTTC. The chain carries TRBV19 and TRBJ2-1; TRBD1 matches at 7 bases. Germline V lookup: CDR1 LNHDA, CDR2 SQIVND (reference sequence). This CDR3 spans 12 amino acids. V lost 11 bases and J lost 3; bases outside the gene matches: 4.

The CDR3 sequence is CASSEVAGVDEQFF. The CDR3 DNA reads as TGTGCCAGCAGTGAAGTTGCGGGAGTAGATGAGCAGTTCTTC. This chain connects TRBV6-5 to TRBJ2-1; 7 bases match TRBD2. V shed 5 bases and J 8 bases; nucleotides not matched to a gene: 9. CDR1 and CDR2 (germline): MNHEY, SVGAGI. This CDR3 is 14 amino acids long.

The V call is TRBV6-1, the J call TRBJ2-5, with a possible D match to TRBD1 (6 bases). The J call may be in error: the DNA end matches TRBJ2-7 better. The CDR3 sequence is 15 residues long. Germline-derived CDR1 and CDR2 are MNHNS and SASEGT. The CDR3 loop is CASSGQDADSYEQYF. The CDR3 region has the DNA TGTGCCAGCAGTGGACAGGACGCGGACTCCTACGAGCAGTACTTC.

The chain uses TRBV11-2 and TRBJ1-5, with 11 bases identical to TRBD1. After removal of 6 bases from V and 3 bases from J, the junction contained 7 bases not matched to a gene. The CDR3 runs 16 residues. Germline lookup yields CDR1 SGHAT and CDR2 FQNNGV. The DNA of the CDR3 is TGTGCCAGCAGGTCCGGGACAGGGGGTCTCAATCAGCCCCAGCATTTT. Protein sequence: CASRSGTGGLNQPQHF.

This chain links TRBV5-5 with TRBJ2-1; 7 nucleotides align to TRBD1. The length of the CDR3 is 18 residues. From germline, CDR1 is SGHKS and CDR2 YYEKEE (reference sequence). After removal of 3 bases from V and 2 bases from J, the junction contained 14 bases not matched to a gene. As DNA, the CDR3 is TGTGCCAGCAGCTCAAAAGGGACAGTCACTAATCCCTACAATGAGCAGTTCTTC. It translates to CASSSKGTVTNPYNEQFF.

The CDR3 region has the DNA TGTGCCAGCAGTGACTCCGGTATACTAGCGGGAGGTTCTGAGCAGTTCTTC. Protein sequence: CASSDSGILAGGSEQFF. The chain is built from TRBV6-4 and TRBJ2-1, with 12 bases aligning to TRBD2. V lost 0 bases, J lost 9 bases, and 9 bases stayed unmatched. The CDR3 length is 17 residues. Germline CDR1 reads MRHNA; CDR2 reads SNTAGT.

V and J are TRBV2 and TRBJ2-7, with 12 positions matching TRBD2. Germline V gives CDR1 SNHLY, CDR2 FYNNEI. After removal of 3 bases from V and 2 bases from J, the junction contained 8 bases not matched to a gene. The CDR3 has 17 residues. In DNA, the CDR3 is TGTGCCAGCAGTGATGGCCTAGCGGGAGGGCCCGCCTACGAGCAGTACTTC. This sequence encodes CASSDGLAGGPAYEQYF.

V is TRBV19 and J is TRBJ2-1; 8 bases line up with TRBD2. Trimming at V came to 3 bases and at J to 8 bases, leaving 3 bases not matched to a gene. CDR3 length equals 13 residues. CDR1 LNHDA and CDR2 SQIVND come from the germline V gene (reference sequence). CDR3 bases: TGTGCCAGTAGTATTGGGACTAGATATGAGCAGTTCTTC. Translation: CASSIGTRYEQFF.

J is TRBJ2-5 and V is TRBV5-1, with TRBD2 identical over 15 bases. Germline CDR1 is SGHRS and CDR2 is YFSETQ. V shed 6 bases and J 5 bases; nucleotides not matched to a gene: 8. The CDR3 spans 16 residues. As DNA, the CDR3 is TGCGCCAGCACCCTCTCCGGGACTAGCGGGAGGGAGACCCAGTACTTC. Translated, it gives CASTLSGTSGRETQYF.

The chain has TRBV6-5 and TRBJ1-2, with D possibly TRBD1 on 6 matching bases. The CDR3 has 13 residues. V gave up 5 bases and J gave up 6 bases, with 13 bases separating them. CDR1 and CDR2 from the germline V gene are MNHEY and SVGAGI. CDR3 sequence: CASSTGSGNGYTF. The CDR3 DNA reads TGTGCCAGCAGTACAGGGTCTGGAAATGGCTACACCTTC.